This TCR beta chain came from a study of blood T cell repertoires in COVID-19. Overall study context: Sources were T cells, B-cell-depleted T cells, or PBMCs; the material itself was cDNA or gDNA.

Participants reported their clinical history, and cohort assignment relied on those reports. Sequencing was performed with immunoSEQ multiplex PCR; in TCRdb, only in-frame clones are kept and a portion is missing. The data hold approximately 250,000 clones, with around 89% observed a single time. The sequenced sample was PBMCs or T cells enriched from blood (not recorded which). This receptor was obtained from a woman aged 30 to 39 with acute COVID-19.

The CDR3 sequence: CASSFTGGRTDTQYF. Here the CDR3 DNA reads TGTGCCAGCAGCTTCACGGGGGGGCGCACAGATACGCAGTATTTT. The chain has TRBV7-3 and TRBJ2-3, with 8 bases identical to TRBD2. The V gene end was trimmed by 3 bases and the J gene end by 1 base; junction bases not matched to a gene: 3. This CDR3 comprises 15 residues. Germline V gives CDR1 SGHTA, CDR2 FQGTGA.